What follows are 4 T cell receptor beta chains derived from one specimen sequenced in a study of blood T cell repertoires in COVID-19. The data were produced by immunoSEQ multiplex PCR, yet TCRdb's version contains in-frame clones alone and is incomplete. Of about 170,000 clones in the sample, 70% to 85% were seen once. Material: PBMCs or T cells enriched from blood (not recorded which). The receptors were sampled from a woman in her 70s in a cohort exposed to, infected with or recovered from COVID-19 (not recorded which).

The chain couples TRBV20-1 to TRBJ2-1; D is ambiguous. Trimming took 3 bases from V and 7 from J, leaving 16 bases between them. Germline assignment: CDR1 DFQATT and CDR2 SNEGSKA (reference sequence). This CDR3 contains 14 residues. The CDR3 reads CSASRQAVTNEQFF. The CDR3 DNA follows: TGCAGTGCTAGTCGGCAGGCCGTGACGAATGAGCAGTTCTTC.

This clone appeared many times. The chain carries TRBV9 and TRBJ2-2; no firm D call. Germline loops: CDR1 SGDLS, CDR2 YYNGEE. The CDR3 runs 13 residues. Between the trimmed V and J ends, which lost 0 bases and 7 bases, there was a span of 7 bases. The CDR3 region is CASSVAWSGELFF. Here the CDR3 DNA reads TGTGCCAGCAGCGTAGCTTGGAGCGGGGAGCTGTTTTTT.

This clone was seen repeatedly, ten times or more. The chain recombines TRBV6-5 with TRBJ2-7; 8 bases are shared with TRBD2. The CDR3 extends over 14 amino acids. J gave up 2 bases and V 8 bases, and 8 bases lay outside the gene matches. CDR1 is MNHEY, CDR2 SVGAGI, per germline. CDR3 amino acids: CASFLGGGTYEQYF. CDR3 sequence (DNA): TGTGCCAGCTTCCTCGGGGGGGGGACCTACGAGCAGTACTTC.

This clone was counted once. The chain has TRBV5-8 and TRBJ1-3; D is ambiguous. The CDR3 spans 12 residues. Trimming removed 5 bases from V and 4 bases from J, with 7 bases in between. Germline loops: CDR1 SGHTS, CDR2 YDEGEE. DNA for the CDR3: TGTGCCAGCAGGCGATCGGGAAACACCATATATTTT. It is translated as CASRRSGNTIYF. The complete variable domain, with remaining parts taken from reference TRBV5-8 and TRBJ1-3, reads EAGVTQSPTHLIKTRGQQATLRCSPISGHTSVYWYQQALGLGLQFLLWYDEGEERNRGNFPPRFSGRQFPNYSSELNVNALELEDSALYLCASRRSGNTIYFGEGSWLTVV.